Shown below are 8 T cell receptor beta chains from a single sample sequenced in a study of T cell responses to AZD1222 COVID-19 vaccine (dated by TCRdb to the early 2020s). Preparation of the library involved the immunoSEQ multiplex PCR assay. In TCRdb, the immuneACCESS table is reduced to in-frame sequences with V and J assigned. These tables do not hold every clone; where another copy was compared, an unresolved V gene accounts for under half, and the others remain unexplained. The sample contains about 120,000 clones, about 83% of them found a single time. Less than 15% of the sample is held by the ten biggest clonotypes. The time point label of this sample denotes: baseline before first vaccination. This specimen consisted of peripheral blood, obtained on day 0 of AZD1222 vaccination. These receptors all come from an adult in good health.

J is TRBJ2-2 and V is TRBV3-1 (or the pseudogene TRBV3-2); D unclear. Trimming took off 1 base at V and 4 bases at J, with 4 bases between the two ends. This CDR3 has 13 residues. In germline, CDR1 is LGHDT, CDR2 YNNKEL (reference sequence). The CDR3 sequence is CASSQVSTGELFF. In DNA, the CDR3 is TGTGCCAGCAGCCAAGTATCCACCGGGGAGCTGTTTTTT.

The V gene is TRBV28, the J gene TRBJ2-1; either TRBD1 or TRBD2 may fit D (6 bases each). Germline V gene data show CDR1 as MDHEN and CDR2 as SYDVKM. V was cut by 6 bases and J by 0 bases, with 15 bases left in between. The CDR3 extends over 16 amino acids. The CDR3 here is CASSPPGAGSYNEQFF. The DNA for the CDR3 is TGTGCCAGCAGCCCCCCGGGGGCGGGCTCCTACAATGAGCAGTTCTTC.

The J gene is TRBJ2-1, the V gene TRBV29-1; the D gene is possibly TRBD2 (7 bases). This CDR3 comprises 19 residues. CDR1 SQVTM and CDR2 ANQGSEA come from the germline V gene. Trimming removed 5 bases at V and 0 bases at J, with 26 bases between. As DNA, the CDR3 is TGCAGCGTTTTGACCAGGGGAGGGAGTCGAAGGAGCTCCTACAATGAGCAGTTCTTC. Amino acid sequence: CSVLTRGGSRRSSYNEQFF.

The chain uses TRBV5-1 and TRBJ1-4; D call uncertain. Per germline, CDR1 SGHRS and CDR2 YFSETQ. Trimming shortened V by 3 bases and J by 2 bases, and 11 bases separated the two germline ends. This CDR3 comprises 15 residues. Here the CDR3 DNA reads TGCGCCAGCAGCTCGGCGTCGGGTACTAATGAAAAACTGTTTTTT. This codes for CASSSASGTNEKLFF. The whole variable domain, filled in from reference TRBV5-1 and TRBJ1-4, reads KAGVTQTPRYLIKTRGQQVTLSCSPISGHRSVSWYQQTPGQGLQFLFEYFSETQRNKGNFPGRFSGRQFSNSRSEMNVSTLELGDSALYLCASSSASGTNEKLFFGSGTQLSVL.

This sequence joins TRBV5-4 and TRBJ1-1; D uncertain. CDR3 length: 15 amino acids. V was trimmed by 0 bases and J by 2 bases, leaving 11 bases between them. CDR1 is SGHNT, CDR2 YYREEE, per germline (reference sequence). Written as DNA, the CDR3 is TGTGCCAGCAGCTTGGCGGCCACGGGCAACACTGAAGCTTTCTTT. It translates to CASSLAATGNTEAFF. Full variable domain (outside the CDR3, taken from reference TRBV5-4 and TRBJ1-1): ETGVTQSPTHLIKTRGQQVTLRCSSQSGHNTVSWYQQALGQGPQFIFQYYREEENGRGNFPPRFSGLQFPNYSSELNVNALELDDSALYLCASSLAATGNTEAFFGQGTRLTVV.

The chain employs TRBV7-2 and TRBJ2-3; no definite D call. CDR1 and CDR2 (germline): SGHTA, FQGNSA. This CDR3 region has 12 residues. V gave up 5 bases and J gave up 9 bases, with 12 bases separating them. The CDR3 DNA reads as TGTGCCAGCAGCCCCGCCTCGTGGACGCAGTATTTT. The encoded protein is CASSPASWTQYF.

The chain is built from TRBV5-1 and TRBJ1-1; D is undetermined. Germline V gene data show CDR1 as SGHRS and CDR2 as YFSETQ. Deletions cut 4 bases from V and 0 bases from J, with 7 bases between. The CDR3 spans 13 residues. CDR3 region: CASSRILNTEAFF. For the CDR3, the DNA is TGCGCCAGCAGCCGGATCCTGAACACTGAAGCTTTCTTT.

This rearrangement joins TRBV7-2 to TRBJ2-5; 7 bases match TRBD1. Germline lookup yields CDR1 SGHTA and CDR2 FQGNSA. The CDR3 has 14 residues. V lost 7 bases, J lost 4 bases, and 9 bases stayed unmatched. In DNA, the CDR3 is TGTGCCAGCAAGTCAGACAGGGTTGGAGAGACCCAGTACTTC. It specifies CASKSDRVGETQYF. Full variable domain (missing parts from reference TRBV7-2 and TRBJ2-5): GAGVSQSPSNKVTEKGKDVELRCDPISGHTALYWYRQSLGQGLEFLIYFQGNSAPDKSGLPSDRFSAERTGGSVSTLTIQRTQQEDSAVYLCASKSDRVGETQYFGPGTRLLVL.